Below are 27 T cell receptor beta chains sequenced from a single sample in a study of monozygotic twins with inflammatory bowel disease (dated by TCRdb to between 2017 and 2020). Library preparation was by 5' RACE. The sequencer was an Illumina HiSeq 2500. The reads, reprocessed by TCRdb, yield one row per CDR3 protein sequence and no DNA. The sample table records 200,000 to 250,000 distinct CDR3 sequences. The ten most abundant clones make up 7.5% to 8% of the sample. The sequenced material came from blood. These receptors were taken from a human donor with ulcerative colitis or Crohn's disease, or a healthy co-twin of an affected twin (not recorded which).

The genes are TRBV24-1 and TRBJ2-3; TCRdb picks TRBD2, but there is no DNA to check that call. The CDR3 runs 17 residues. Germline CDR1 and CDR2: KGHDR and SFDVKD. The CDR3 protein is CATSDSRLAGEVDTQYF.

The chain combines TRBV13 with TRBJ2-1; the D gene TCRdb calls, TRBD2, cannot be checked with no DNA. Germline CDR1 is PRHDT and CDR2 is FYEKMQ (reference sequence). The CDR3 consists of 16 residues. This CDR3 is CASSFLAGGVVNEQFF.

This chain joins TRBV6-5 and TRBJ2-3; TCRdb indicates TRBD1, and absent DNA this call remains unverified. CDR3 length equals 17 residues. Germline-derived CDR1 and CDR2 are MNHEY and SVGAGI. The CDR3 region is CASSYDQYVGGTDTQYF.

This CDR3 reads CASSLRTGLDNSPLHF. The V call is TRBV7-2, the J call TRBJ1-6; TCRdb indicates TRBD1, and absent DNA this call remains unverified. There are 16 residues in the CDR3. Germline CDR1 and CDR2: SGHTA and FQGNSA.

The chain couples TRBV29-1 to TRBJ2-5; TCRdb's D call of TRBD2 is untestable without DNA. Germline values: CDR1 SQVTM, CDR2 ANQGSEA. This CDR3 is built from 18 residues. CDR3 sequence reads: CSVEDRGWGGGGTETQYF.

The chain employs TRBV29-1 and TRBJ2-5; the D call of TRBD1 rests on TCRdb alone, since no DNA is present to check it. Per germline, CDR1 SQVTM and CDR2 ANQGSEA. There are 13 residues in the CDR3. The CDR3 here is CSVERGFAETRYF. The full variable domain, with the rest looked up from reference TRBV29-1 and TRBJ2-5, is SAVISQKPSRDICQRGTSLTIQCQVDSQVTMMFWYRQQPGQSLTLIATANQGSEATYESGFVIDKFPISRPNLTFSTLTVSNMSPEDSSIYLCSVERGFAETRYFGPGTRLLVL.

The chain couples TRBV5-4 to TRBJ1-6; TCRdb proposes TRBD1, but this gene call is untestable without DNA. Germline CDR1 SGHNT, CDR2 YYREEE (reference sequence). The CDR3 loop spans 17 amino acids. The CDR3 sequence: CASSSGQQNSYNSPLHF.

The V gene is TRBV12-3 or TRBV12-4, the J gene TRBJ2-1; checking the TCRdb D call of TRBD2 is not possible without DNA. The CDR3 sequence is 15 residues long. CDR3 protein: CASCLAGPYYNEQFF.

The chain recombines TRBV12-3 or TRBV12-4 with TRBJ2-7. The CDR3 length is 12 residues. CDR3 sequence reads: CASSQSQYEQYF.

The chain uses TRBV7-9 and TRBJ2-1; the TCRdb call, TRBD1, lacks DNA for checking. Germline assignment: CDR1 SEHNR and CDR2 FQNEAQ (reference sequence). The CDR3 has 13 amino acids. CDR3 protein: CASRGTGRNEQFF.

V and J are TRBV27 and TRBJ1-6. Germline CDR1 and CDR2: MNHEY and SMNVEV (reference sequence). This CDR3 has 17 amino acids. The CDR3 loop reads CASSPRRGAAVDSPLHF.

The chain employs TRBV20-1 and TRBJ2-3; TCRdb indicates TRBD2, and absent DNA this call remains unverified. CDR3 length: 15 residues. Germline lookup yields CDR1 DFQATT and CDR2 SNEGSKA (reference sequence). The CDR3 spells CSASIIAGGTDTQYF.

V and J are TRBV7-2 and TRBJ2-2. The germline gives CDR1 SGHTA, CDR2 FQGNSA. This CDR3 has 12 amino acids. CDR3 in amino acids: CASSPFTGELFF. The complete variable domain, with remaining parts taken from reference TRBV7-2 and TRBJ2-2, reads GAGVSQSPSNKVTEKGKDVELRCDPISGHTALYWYRQSLGQGLEFLIYFQGNSAPDKSGLPSDRFSAERTGGSVSTLTIQRTQQEDSAVYLCASSPFTGELFFGEGSRLTVL.

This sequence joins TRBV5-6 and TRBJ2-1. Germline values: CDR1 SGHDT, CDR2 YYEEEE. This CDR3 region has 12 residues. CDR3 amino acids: CASSSVETEQFF.

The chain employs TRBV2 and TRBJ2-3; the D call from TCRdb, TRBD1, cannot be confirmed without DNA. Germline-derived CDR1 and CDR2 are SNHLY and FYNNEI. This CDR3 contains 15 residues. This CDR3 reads CASSDPRGYTDTQYF. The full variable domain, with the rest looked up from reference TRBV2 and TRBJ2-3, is EPEVTQTPSHQVTQMGQEVILRCVPISNHLYFYWYRQILGQKVEFLVSFYNNEISEKSEIFDDQFSVERPDGSNFTLKIRSTKLEDSAMYFCASSDPRGYTDTQYFGPGTRLTVL.

CDR3 protein: CSARDPGTGELFF. V and J are TRBV20-1 and TRBJ2-2. Per germline, CDR1 DFQATT and CDR2 SNEGSKA (reference sequence). CDR3 size: 13 residues.

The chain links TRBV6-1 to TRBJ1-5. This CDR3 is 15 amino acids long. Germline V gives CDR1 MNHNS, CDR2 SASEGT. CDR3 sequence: CASSPYTDSNQPQHF.

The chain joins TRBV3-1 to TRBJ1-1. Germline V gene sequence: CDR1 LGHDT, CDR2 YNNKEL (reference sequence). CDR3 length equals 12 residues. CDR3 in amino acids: CASSQGGRVAFF.

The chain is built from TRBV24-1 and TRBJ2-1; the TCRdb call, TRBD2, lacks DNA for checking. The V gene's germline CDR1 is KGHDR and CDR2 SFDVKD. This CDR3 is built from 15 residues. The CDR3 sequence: CATRGGTSGYNEQFF.

CDR3: CASSYEGAGANVLTF. J is TRBJ2-6 and V is TRBV6-5; TCRdb designates TRBD1, a call that cannot be tested without DNA. Germline V gene data show CDR1 as MNHEY and CDR2 as SVGAGI. The CDR3 is 15 residues long.

This CDR3 is CASSLGVFLSHSSYNEQFF. The J gene is TRBJ2-1, the V gene TRBV11-2; without DNA, the TCRdb call of TRBD1 cannot be checked. The CDR3 has 19 residues. The germline V gene has CDR1 SGHAT and CDR2 FQNNGV. The whole variable domain, remainder taken from reference TRBV11-2 and TRBJ2-1, is EAGVAQSPRYKIIEKRQSVAFWCNPISGHATLYWYQQILGQGPKLLIQFQNNGVVDDSQLPKDRFSAERLKGVDSTLKIQPAKLEDSAVYLCASSLGVFLSHSSYNEQFFGPGTRLTVL.

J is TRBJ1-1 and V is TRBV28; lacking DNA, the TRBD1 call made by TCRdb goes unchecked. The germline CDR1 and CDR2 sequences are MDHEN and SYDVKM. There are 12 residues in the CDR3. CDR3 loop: CASNPWGAEAFF.

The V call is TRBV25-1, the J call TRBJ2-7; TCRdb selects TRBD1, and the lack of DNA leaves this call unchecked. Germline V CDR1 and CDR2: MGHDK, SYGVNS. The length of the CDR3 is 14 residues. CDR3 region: CASSDASRGYEQYF.

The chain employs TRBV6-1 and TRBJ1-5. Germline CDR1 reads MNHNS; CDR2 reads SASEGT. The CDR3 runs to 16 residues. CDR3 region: CASSTRDSWRGQPQHF.

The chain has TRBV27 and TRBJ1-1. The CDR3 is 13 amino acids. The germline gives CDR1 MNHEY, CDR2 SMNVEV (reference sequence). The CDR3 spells CASSLSWGTEAFF.

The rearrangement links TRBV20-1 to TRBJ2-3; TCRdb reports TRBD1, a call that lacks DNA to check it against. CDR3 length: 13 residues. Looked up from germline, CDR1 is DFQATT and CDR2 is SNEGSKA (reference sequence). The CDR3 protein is CSAPGRGADTQYF.

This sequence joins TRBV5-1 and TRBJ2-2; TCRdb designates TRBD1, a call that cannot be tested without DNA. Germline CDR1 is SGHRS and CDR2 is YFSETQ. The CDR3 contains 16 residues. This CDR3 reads CASSSGQGRMAGELFF.